This T cell receptor beta chain was retrieved from a study of identical twins. The study's findings and limits: Insertions ran lower in abundant cord blood beta clonotypes, though not in memory repertoires.

This clonotype was seen a handful of times. Its antigen is not identified. V lost 1 base and J 0 bases, leaving 13 bases between the germline ends. CDR1 and CDR2 from the germline V gene are KGHDR and SFDVKD. CDR3 length: 17 amino acids. A single record per CDR3 protein comes from TCRdb applying MiXCR to the 5' RACE reads. The sample carries over 200,000 distinct CDR3 sequences, 6.5% recorded once. These same data were also listed under a study on T cells expressing NK-cell markers. Per that paper: Out of eight donors sequenced, seven tested HCMV-seropositive and the remaining one seronegative. The study found these clonotypes also leading the CD3+CD56-NKG2C+ fraction in a few donors.

Sequencing used CD8+ T cells sorted from blood. The sequence derives from a woman between 18 and 29 years old in good health. V gene TRBV24-1 combines with J gene TRBJ2-3, with D uncertain. The CDR3, as DNA: TGTGCCACCAGTGATTTTAAGCCTCCCTCTAGCACAGATACGCAGTATTTT. It specifies CATSDFKPPSSTDTQYF.